The rows below give T cell receptor beta chains drawn from one sample of a study of blood T cell repertoires in COVID-19. Data came from immunoSEQ multiplex PCR; TCRdb stores just in-frame clones and leaves some out. Of 140,000 to 150,000 clones in the sample, approximately 87% were seen once. Sequencing was done on a sample of peripheral blood. The receptors here all came from a man at least 80 years old with acute or convalescent COVID-19. Both conserved end residues are part of each CDR3. D genes are given only for firm matches. Size is omitted from some rows. Given values are once, few, many or a class for expanded clones.

CDR3 protein | CDR3 DNA | V gene | D gene | clone size | J gene
CASSLDRVGELFF | TGTGCCAGCAGCTTAGACAGGGTCGGGGAGCTGTTTTTT | TRBV7-2 | . | . | TRBJ2-2
CASSLGARVSETQYF | TGTGCCAGCAGCTTAGGGGCGCGCGTTAGTGAGACCCAGTACTTC | TRBV7-6 | . | . | TRBJ2-5
CASSQGGGANVLTF | TGTGCCAGCAGCCAAGGAGGTGGGGCCAACGTCCTGACTTTC | TRBV3-1/TRBV3-2 | . | . | TRBJ2-6
CASRETANYGYTF | TGTGCCAGCAGGGAGACAGCTAACTATGGCTACACCTTC | TRBV6-5 | . | . | TRBJ1-2
CASSSTYGTGGSINYGYTF | TGTGCCAGTAGCAGTACTTACGGGACAGGGGGCTCTATTAACTATGGCTACACCTTC | TRBV19 | TRBD1 | . | TRBJ1-2
CASSQGGGGQPQHF | TGTGCCAGCAGCCAAGGGGGAGGGGGTCAGCCCCAGCATTTT | TRBV3-1/TRBV3-2 | . | once | TRBJ1-5
CASSPTGGEQYF | TGTGCCAGCAGCCCAACAGGGGGCGAGCAGTACTTC | TRBV11-1 | TRBD1 | . | TRBJ2-7
CASSLTGSTEAFF | TGTGCCAGCAGTTTGACAGGGTCGACTGAAGCTTTCTTT | TRBV6-5 | TRBD1 | . | TRBJ1-1
CASSEWSGYETQYF | TGTGCCAGCAGTGAATGGTCGGGGTACGAGACCCAGTACTTC | TRBV25-1 | . | . | TRBJ2-5
CASSRDLSSDTQYF | TGTGCCAGCAGCAGGGATCTTAGTTCAGATACGCAGTATTTT | TRBV2 | . | . | TRBJ2-3
CAISGEVNTEAFF | TGTGCCATCAGTGGAGAAGTGAACACTGAAGCTTTCTTT | TRBV10-3 | . | . | TRBJ1-1